The 8 T cell receptor beta chains below come from one sample, sequenced in a study of regulatory T cells in long-lasting Graves disease. Time point meaning: newly diagnosed GD, antithyroid drugs for less than 3 months. RNA extracted from PBMCs served as the sequencing template. iRepertoire HTBI primers and Arm-PCR of CDR3 regions built TCR beta libraries. From the multiplex PCR reads, TCRdb called clonotypes with MiXCR, one entry per CDR3 protein. This table has about 440,000 distinct CDR3 sequences, 16% appearing once. These data are also associated with another study on T cells in Graves' hyperthyroidism and ophthalmopathy.

The sample was peripheral blood mononuclear cells (PBMCs), taken at new diagnosis, from a patient treated with antithyroid drugs. The receptors shown here come from a woman in her 30s with Graves disease.

This clonotype was seen more than once but under ten times. V is TRBV6-2 or TRBV6-3 and J is TRBJ2-2; 8 positions match TRBD1. Germline V gene data show CDR1 as MNHEY and CDR2 as SVGEGT. This CDR3 spans 13 amino acids. V lost 7 bases to trimming and J lost 7 bases; unmatched junction nucleotides: 5. CDR3 sequence (DNA): TGTGCCAGCAACGACAGGGGCGGCGGGGAGCTGTTTTTT. This translates into CASNDRGGGELFF.

In this sample, this clonotype turned up many times. The J gene is TRBJ1-4, the V gene TRBV27; 11 bases line up with TRBD1. From germline, CDR1 is MNHEY and CDR2 SMNVEV (reference sequence). The CDR3 contains 18 residues. J was trimmed by 7 bases and V by 1 base; bases with no gene match: 11. The CDR3 spells CASSLWGQGVRMSEKLFF. The CDR3 coding sequence is TGTGCCAGCAGTTTATGGGGACAGGGGGTGAGGATGAGTGAAAAACTGTTTTTT.

The CDR3 DNA follows: TGTGCCAGCAGTTACGTCCCCACTGAAGCTTTCTTT. Translated: CASSYVPTEAFF. V gene TRBV6-5 combines with J gene TRBJ1-1; no firm D call. CDR1 is MNHEY and CDR2 is SVGAGI in the germline V gene. The V end was cut by 2 bases, the J end by 4 bases, with 5 bases between. The CDR3 consists of 12 residues.

This clonotype has at least ten counts. This chain uses TRBV27 with TRBJ1-2; D possibly corresponds to TRBD1 (5 bases). The CDR3 sequence is 15 residues long. V was cut by 3 bases and J by 0 bases, with 11 bases left in between. CDR1 MNHEY and CDR2 SMNVEV come from the germline V gene (reference sequence). The CDR3 loop is CASSLGPLTNYGYTF. The CDR3, as DNA: TGTGCCAGCAGTTTGGGGCCCCTGACTAACTATGGCTACACCTTC.

This chain joins TRBV15 and TRBJ1-4, with TRBD1 as a possible D gene (5 bases). This CDR3 region has 15 residues. V was trimmed by 3 bases and J by 7 bases, leaving 15 bases between them. Germline values: CDR1 LNHNV, CDR2 YYDKDF (reference sequence). The CDR3 region is CATSSLGAVSEKLFF. DNA of the CDR3: TGTGCCACCAGCAGCTTAGGGGCCGTAAGTGAAAAACTGTTTTTT.

This clonotype appeared a few times. The chain is built from TRBV5-1 and TRBJ2-2; possibly TRBD2 for D (5 bases). The CDR3 length is 14 residues. V shed 7 bases and J shed 4 bases, with 14 bases lying between them. Per the germline V gene, CDR1 is SGHRS and CDR2 is YFSETQ. This chain's CDR3 is CASGLNSATGELFF. The CDR3 region has the DNA TGCGCCAGCGGACTCAATAGCGCCACCGGGGAGCTGTTTTTT.

This chain's CDR3 is CASSRRRAEDQPQHF. CDR3 coding DNA: TGTGCCAGCAGTCGCCGCAGGGCCGAAGATCAGCCCCAGCATTTT. The chain recombines TRBV27 with TRBJ1-5, with a tentative D call TRBD1 (5 bases). The CDR3 is 15 residues long. Deletions cut 5 bases from V and 5 bases from J, with 16 bases between. Germline loops: CDR1 MNHEY, CDR2 SMNVEV (reference sequence).

On this clonotype: This may be a read error: a much more frequent sequence differs by one nucleotide. Here the CDR3 omits its conserved ending phenylalanine or tryptophan, so a read error is the likely source. V gene TRBV28 combines with J gene TRBJ1-2; D is unclear. Germline CDR1 and CDR2: MDHEN and SYDVKM. V gave up 2 bases and J gave up 1 base, with 5 bases separating them. This CDR3 has 13 residues. CDR3 nucleotide sequence: TGTGCCAGCAGTTTAGACATTAACTATGGCTACACCCTC. This translates into CASSLDINYGYTL.